This T cell receptor beta chain was documented in a study of a mutant IDH1 vaccine in newly diagnosed glioma. Across the whole study: Patients underwent eight vaccinations, which took place in weeks 1, 3, 5, 7, 11, 15, 19 and 23.

Time point meaning: week 11, during vaccination. Doses consisted of 300 ug of mutant IDH1 20-mer peptide each, paired with topical imiquimod. CDR3 length: 14 residues. With 5 bases clipped from V and 3 bases from J, the junction kept 5 bases outside the gene matches. Germline values: CDR1 SEHNR, CDR2 FQNEAQ (reference sequence). A word on this clone: Its antigen is still unknown.

The data were produced by immunoSEQ multiplex PCR, yet TCRdb's version contains in-frame clones alone and is incomplete. The profile shows 40,000 to 55,000 clones, 91% of them singletons. This material consisted of PBMCs, taken from a glioma patient whose treatment included an IDH1 peptide vaccine. The receptor was isolated from a man aged 45-65 years with glioma. The chain recombines TRBV7-9 with TRBJ1-2; 8 nucleotides agree with TRBD1. For the CDR3, the DNA is TGTGCCAGCAGCGAGGACAGGGACTACTATGGCTACACCTTC. Protein product: CASSEDRDYYGYTF.